This T cell receptor beta chain was obtained from a study of shared clonotypes between healthy human individuals (dated by TCRdb to the early 2020s). The study in broad terms: The cohort comprised two women and a few men aged 18 to 49 years. For each donor, three plates each were used for CD4 naive and CD4 memory, two plates were used for CD8 naive, and one plate was used for CD8 memory. The study deeply sequenced blood TCR repertoires of five healthy adults to estimate repertoire size and the extent of clonotype sharing between individuals. To increase sequencing depth and limit assay-specific biases, different laboratories used diverse techniques to prepare libraries and sequence TCR repertoires. Each donor's leukapheresis produced roughly between roughly 0.9 and 8.9 billion PBMCs. Overall study outcomes, separate from this receptor: Larger estimated clonotype richness was generally found for naive subsets than for memory subsets. Compared with non-shared clonotypes, the clonotypes found in all four sorted-subset donors had higher generation probabilities. Incomplete sequencing was indicated by rarefaction of sorted-subset datasets, despite the large sequencing depth. Based on pairwise subsampling, the degree of clonotype sharing among donors was expected to be affected by sequencing depth. The small number of donors limited the genetic and exposure-history diversity represented. Sampling was restricted to blood, and TCR repertoires in tissues likely differ from the TCR repertoires found in blood. When a handful of donors were compared, the shared fraction of clonotypes was about 5% for naive CD4, around 3.6% for naive CD8, roughly 2.5% for memory CD4, and less than 0.5% for memory CD8.

As concerns this clone: The specificity of this receptor is unknown. No much larger clonotype is one base removed from it; base qualities were not supplied.

Donors were healthy HIV-negative adults with no recently reported acute infections or vaccinations. Every donor was a Caucasian adult living in Nashville, Tennessee, USA. CD4+ T cells were enriched by magnetic negative selection, after which naive cells were positively selected on CD45RA and the negative fraction was taken as the memory subset. Blood was collected by leukapheresis, and PBMCs were isolated by Ficoll-Histopaque density gradient centrifugation and then cryopreserved in liquid nitrogen vapor phase. Purity and quantity of every magnetically sorted T cell population were checked by analytical flow cytometry. Genomic DNA was isolated from each sorted fraction and quantified by UV absorbance on a Nanodrop 2000c. As encoded in the germline V gene, CDR1 is SGHAT while CDR2 is FQNNGV. Including the terminal cysteine and phenylalanine, the CDR3 comprises 15 residues. CDR3 DNA is the only sequence kept; it has 45 bases, read in frame from the first base. The junction shows trimming of 5 bases on V and 0 bases on J, plus 13 bases between the germline ends.

Using the deep immunoSEQ assay, multiplex PCR amplified TCR CDR3 regions from genomic DNA. Extracted genomic DNA from each cell subset was distributed evenly across all wells of several immunoSEQ 96-well plates, and each plate was treated as a replicate. For sorted subsets, around 200 ng genomic DNA, equal to about 30,000 T cell genomes, was loaded into each replicate PCR. Purified libraries were measured with a Qubit 3.0 fluorometer, size-checked on a Bioanalyzer 2100, and measured again with the KAPA Library Quantification kit. Each immunoSEQ 96-well plate was sequenced on its own single-read 150-cycle Illumina NextSeq 550 flow cell. In the authors' own workflow: Because the immunoSEQ output held only junctional sequences and lacked quality scores, the filtering could not match the filtering applied to full-length reads. Sequences were annotated with PyIR, a Python wrapper for IgBLAST v1.9, and V/J genes and CDR3 were assigned using IMGT germline references. Reads were filtered out if the reads had weak V/J assignments (E-value above 1e-6), no CDR3, stop codons, out-of-frame junctions, or ambiguous translated residues. V3J clonotypes were defined as sequences sharing an identical inferred V gene, J gene, and CDR3 amino acid sequence. To compute the percentage overlap between repertoires, the number of shared unique clonotypes was divided by the size of the smaller repertoire. Richness of each repertoire was evaluated using RTK rarefaction, the Chao1 estimator, and Recon v2.1 estimates of unobserved clonotypes. For all TCRbeta clonotypes obtained by the gDNA method from a few donors, generation probabilities were computed with OLGA. TCRdb retrieved this table from immuneACCESS and kept in-frame rearrangements only. Not all clones are present; in checked studies, unresolved V genes account for under half, and no reason is known for the remainder. Clone size and the V and J calls come from that table; the DNA yielded D and trimming. Present in this sample are 2 million to 2.5 million clones, 92% of which were seen just once. The ten largest clones take up 0.37% of the sample.

This TCR derives from a man between 18 and 29 years old in good health. Some clones in this sample may be carry-over from other donors' samples. This chain joins TRBV11-2 to TRBJ1-2, with a weak D call of TRBD1 (6 bases match). Sequencing was done on a sample of naive CD4+ T cells from PBMCs. The intended sense of this specimen's cell subset or site label: CD45RA+ positively selected. The DNA sequence is TGTGCCAGCAGCCCCGATTACAGGGCTAACTATGGCTACACCTTC. Translated, it gives CASSPDYRANYGYTF. With the rest looked up from the reference TRBV11-2 and TRBJ1-2 genes rather than sequenced, the full variable domain is EAGVAQSPRYKIIEKRQSVAFWCNPISGHATLYWYQQILGQGPKLLIQFQNNGVVDDSQLPKDRFSAERLKGVDSTLKIQPAKLEDSAVYLCASSPDYRANYGYTFGSGTRLTVV.